One sample yielded the 2 T cell receptor beta chains listed below, sequenced in a study of Graves' ophthalmopathy and Graves' hyperthyroidism. From RNA, the CDR3 regions of TCR beta chains were amplified and sequenced. Second-round multiplex PCR came after first-round RT-PCR with HTBI primers. TCRdb reanalysed the multiplex PCR reads using MiXCR and keeps one entry per CDR3 protein. The sample lists 350,000 or so distinct CDR3 sequences; roughly a sixth were seen once. Sequencing input: peripheral blood. These receptors originate from an adult man with Graves' ophthalmopathy.

This clonotype was counted at least ten times. V gene TRBV2 combines with J gene TRBJ2-5, with D hard to call. V shed 5 bases and J shed 2 bases, with 9 bases lying between them. The CDR3 length is 13 residues. Germline CDR1 SNHLY, CDR2 FYNNEI. In DNA, the CDR3 is TGTGCCAGCAGTCCCCAGATTCAAGAGACCCAGTACTTC. As protein: CASSPQIQETQYF.

This clonotype was observed many times. This chain joins TRBV6-2 or TRBV6-3 and TRBJ2-7; 7 bases are a match to TRBD2. The J segment lost 2 bases and the V segment lost 5 bases, leaving 6 bases of the junction unmatched. The CDR3 is made up of 14 amino acids. The V gene's germline CDR1 is MNHEY and CDR2 SVGEGT. The CDR3 nucleotides read TGTGCCAGCAGTAAGCGGGACCCTACCTACGAGCAGTACTTC. Its protein is CASSKRDPTYEQYF.